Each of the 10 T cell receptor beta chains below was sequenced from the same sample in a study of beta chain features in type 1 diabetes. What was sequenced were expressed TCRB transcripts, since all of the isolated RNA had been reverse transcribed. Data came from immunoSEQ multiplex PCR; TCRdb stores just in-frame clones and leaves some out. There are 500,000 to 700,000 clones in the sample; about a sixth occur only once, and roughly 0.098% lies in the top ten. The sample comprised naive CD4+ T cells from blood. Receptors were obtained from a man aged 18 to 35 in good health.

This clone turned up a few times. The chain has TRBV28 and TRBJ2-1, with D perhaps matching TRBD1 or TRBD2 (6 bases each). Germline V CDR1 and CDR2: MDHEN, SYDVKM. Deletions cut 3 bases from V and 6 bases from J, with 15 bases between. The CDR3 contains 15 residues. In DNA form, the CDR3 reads TGTGCCAGCAGTTTCCACAGGGCGGGGTCCAATGAGCAGTTCTTC. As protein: CASSFHRAGSNEQFF. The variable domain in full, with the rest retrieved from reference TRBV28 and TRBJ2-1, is DVKVTQSSRYLVKRTGEKVFLECVQDMDHENMFWYRQDPGLGLRLIYFSYDVKMKEKGDIPEGYSVSREKKERFSLILESASTNQTSMYLCASSFHRAGSNEQFFGPGTRLTVL.

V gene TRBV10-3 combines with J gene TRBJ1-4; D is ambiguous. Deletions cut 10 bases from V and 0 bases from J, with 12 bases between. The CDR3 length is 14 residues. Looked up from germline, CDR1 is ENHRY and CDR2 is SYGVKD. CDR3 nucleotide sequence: TGTGCCACACGGGATTCAGCAACTAATGAAAAACTGTTTTTT. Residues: CATRDSATNEKLFF.

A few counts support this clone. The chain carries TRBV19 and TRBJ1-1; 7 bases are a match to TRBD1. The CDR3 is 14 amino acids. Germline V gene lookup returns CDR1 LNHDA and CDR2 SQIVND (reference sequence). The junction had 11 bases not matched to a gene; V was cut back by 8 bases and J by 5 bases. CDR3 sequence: CASLSQGSGTEAFF. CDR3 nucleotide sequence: TGTGCCAGTCTCTCACAGGGGTCGGGTACTGAAGCTTTCTTT.

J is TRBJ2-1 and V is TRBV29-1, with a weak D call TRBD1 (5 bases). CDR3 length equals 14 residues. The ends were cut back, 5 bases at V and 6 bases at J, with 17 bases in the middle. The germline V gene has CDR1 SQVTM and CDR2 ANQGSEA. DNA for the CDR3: TGCAGCGTTCGGGCTAGACAGCTCCTCAATGAGCAGTTCTTC. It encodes CSVRARQLLNEQFF.

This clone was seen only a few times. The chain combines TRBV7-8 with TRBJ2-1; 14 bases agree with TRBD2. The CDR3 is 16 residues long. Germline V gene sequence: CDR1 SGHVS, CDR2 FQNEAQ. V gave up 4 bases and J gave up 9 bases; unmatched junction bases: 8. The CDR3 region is CASSSGLAGVFGEQFF. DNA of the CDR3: TGTGCCAGCAGCTCGGGACTAGCGGGAGTTTTTGGTGAGCAGTTCTTC.

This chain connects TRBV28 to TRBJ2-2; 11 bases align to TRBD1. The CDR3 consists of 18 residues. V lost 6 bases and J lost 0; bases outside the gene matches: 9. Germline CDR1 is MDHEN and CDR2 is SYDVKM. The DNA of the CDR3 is TGTGCCAGCAGACCGGACAGGGGGCGCAGGGCGAACACCGGGGAGCTGTTTTTT. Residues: CASRPDRGRRANTGELFF.

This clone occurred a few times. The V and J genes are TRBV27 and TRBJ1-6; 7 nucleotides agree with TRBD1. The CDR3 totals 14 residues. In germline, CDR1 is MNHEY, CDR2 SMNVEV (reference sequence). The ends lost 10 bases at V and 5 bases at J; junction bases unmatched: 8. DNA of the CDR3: TGTGCCACTAAACTAAGGGGGCATAATTCACCCCTCCACTTT. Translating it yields CATKLRGHNSPLHF.

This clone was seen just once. This CDR3 is CASSQDRPHTGELFF. The CDR3 DNA reads as TGTGCCAGCAGCCAGGACAGGCCACACACCGGGGAGCTGTTTTTT. V gene TRBV14 combines with J gene TRBJ2-2; TRBD1 matches at 7 bases. Looked up from germline, CDR1 is SGHDN and CDR2 is FVKESK. Unmatched junction bases numbered 4, after V lost 3 bases and J lost 3 bases. CDR3 length equals 15 residues.

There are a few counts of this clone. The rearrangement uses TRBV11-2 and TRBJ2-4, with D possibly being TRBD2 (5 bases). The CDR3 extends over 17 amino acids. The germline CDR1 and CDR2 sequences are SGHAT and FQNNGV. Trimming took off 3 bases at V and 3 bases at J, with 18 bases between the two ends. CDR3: CASSFGWSGGDKNIQYF. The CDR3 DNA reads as TGTGCCAGCAGCTTTGGGTGGAGCGGCGGCGACAAAAACATTCAGTACTTC.

CDR3 in DNA: TGTGCCAGCAACTCGGGACAGGGAGTCTGGCAGCAGTACTTC. It encodes CASNSGQGVWQQYF. The V gene is TRBV27, the J gene TRBJ2-7; 9 bases match TRBD1. CDR1 is MNHEY and CDR2 is SMNVEV in the germline V gene (reference sequence). This CDR3 has 14 residues. After removal of 7 bases from V and 8 bases from J, the junction contained 12 bases not matched to a gene.